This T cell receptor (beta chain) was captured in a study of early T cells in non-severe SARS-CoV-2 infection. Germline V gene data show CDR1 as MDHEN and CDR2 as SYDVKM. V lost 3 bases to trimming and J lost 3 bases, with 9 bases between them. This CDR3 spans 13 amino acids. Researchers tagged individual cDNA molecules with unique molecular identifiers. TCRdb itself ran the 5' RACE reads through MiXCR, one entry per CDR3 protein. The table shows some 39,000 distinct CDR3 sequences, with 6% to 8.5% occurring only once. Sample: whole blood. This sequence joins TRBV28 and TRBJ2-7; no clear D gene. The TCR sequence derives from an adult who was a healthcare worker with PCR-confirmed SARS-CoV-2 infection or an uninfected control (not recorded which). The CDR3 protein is CASSFRQFYEQYF. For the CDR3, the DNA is TGTGCCAGCAGTTTTCGACAATTCTACGAGCAGTACTTC.